This is a list of T cell receptor beta chains from one sample in a study of cytomegalovirus exposure and HLA in healthy donors. Only in-frame clones appear in the TCRdb table, and some are missing; sequencing was by immunoSEQ multiplex PCR. The table has under 200,000 clones, approximately 87% seen once; the top ten hold approximately 5%. What was sequenced was PBMCs. The receptor set was obtained from a woman in her twenties or thirties in good health and CMV-seronegative. CDR3s include the opening cysteine and the closing phenylalanine or tryptophan. Fields, in order: J gene, D gene, V gene, clone size, CDR3 DNA, CDR3 protein. A D gene is named only where the DNA matches it firmly. Some rows mark clone size as missing; the rest say once, few, many or name a class of expanded clone.

TRBJ2-7 TRBD2 TRBV5-1 NA TGCGCCAGCAGCTTGACACTAGCGGGGGGGGCGTACGAGCAGTACTTC CASSLTLAGGAYEQYF
TRBJ1-1 TRBD1 TRBV7-9 few TGTGCCAGCAGCCGCGGGACAGGGGGACGCACTGAAGCTTTCTTT CASSRGTGGRTEAFF
TRBJ2-7 TRBD2 TRBV9 NA TGTGCCAGCAGCCCGGGGACTAGCTCTCTCTACGAGCAGTACTTC CASSPGTSSLYEQYF
TRBJ1-1 NA TRBV28 NA TGTGCCAGCAACTCCAGGGTGTCCGAAGCTTTCTTT CASNSRVSEAFF
TRBJ2-6 NA TRBV6-5 NA TGTGCCAGCAGTTACTCGGACGGATCTGGGGCCAACGTCCTGACTTTC CASSYSDGSGANVLTF
TRBJ2-3 NA TRBV27 once TGTGCCAGCAGTTTGACAGCCTCCCGCCCTATACATACGCAGTATTTT CASSLTASRPIHTQYF
TRBJ1-2 NA TRBV2 NA TGTGCCAGCAGTGGGCCGCTTCTGGATAACTATGGCTACACCTTC CASSGPLLDNYGYTF
TRBJ2-3 NA TRBV5-1 NA TGCGCCAGCAGCAGCCTAAGGGATGGTAACACAGATACGCAGTATTTT CASSSLRDGNTDTQYF
TRBJ2-1 TRBD1 TRBV14 NA TGTGCCAGCAGCCAAGATGAAGACAGGGTCGTGTATATCAATGAGCAGTTCTTC CASSQDEDRVVYINEQFF
TRBJ2-7 NA TRBV11-2 once TGTGCCAGCAGCTTAGGCAGGGGTTCCTACGAGCAGTACTTC CASSLGRGSYEQYF
TRBJ1-1 NA TRBV18 once TGTGCCAGCTCCGAGGACACTAACACTGAAGCTTTCTTT CASSEDTNTEAFF
TRBJ1-4 NA TRBV9 NA TGTGCCAGCAGCGCAACAGGCTCCGGCGGTGCGGAAAAACTGTTTTTT CASSATGSGGAEKLFF
TRBJ2-1 NA TRBV6-5 NA TGTGCCAGCGCCCCGACTGCCTACAATGAGCAGTTCTTC CASAPTAYNEQFF
TRBJ1-2 NA TRBV5-1 NA TGCGCCAGCAGCTTGGGGCCCGTCTATGGCTACACCTTC CASSLGPVYGYTF
TRBJ2-4 TRBD2 TRBV7-2 once TGTGCCAGCAGGCCGGGACTAGCGGGAGGGTTACCCAAAAACATTCAGTACTTC CASRPGLAGGLPKNIQYF
TRBJ2-3 NA TRBV15 NA TGTGCCACCAGCAGTCGTCACCCGGGCACAGATACGCAGTATTTT CATSSRHPGTDTQYF
TRBJ2-1 TRBD1 TRBV7-6 few TGTGCCAGCAGCTTAGCGCGGACAGGGGGTTTTAGTGAGCAGTTCTTC CASSLARTGGFSEQFF
TRBJ2-7 NA TRBV30 NA TGTGCCTGGAGTGTATTTGGGGGATACGAGCAGTACTTC CAWSVFGGYEQYF
TRBJ2-1 NA TRBV27 NA TGTGCCAGCAGTTTAGGGACATACTACAATGAGCAGTTCTTC CASSLGTYYNEQFF
TRBJ1-2 TRBD1 TRBV2 NA TGTGCCAGCAGTTGGGGGACAGGGGGCGTCCTCGACTATGGCTACACCTTC CASSWGTGGVLDYGYTF